This record looks at one T cell receptor (beta chain) sequence and its context. This entry belongs to a study of blood T cell repertoires in COVID-19. Overall study context: PBMCs, B-cell-depleted T cells, or T cells provided the cDNA or gDNA that made up the material.

CDR1 is KGHSH and CDR2 is LQKENI in the germline V gene. The CDR3 extends over 16 amino acids. The J segment lost 6 bases and the V segment lost 6 bases, leaving 12 bases of the junction unmatched. Profiled with immunoSEQ multiplex PCR; TCRdb holds only in-frame clones, not every one. The table shows 250,000 to 350,000 clones, with approximately 86% occurring only once. This chain connects TRBV18 to TRBJ2-2, with 8 bases lining up with TRBD2. Sequencing was done on a sample of peripheral blood. The source is a man between 18 and 35 years old with active or convalescent COVID-19. CDR3 in amino acids: CASSRSGTSISGELFF. The CDR3 nucleotides are TGTGCCAGCTCTCGTTCCGGGACTAGTATTTCCGGGGAGCTGTTTTTT.